The 10 T cell receptor beta chains below come from one sample, sequenced in a study of beta chain features in type 1 diabetes. The sequenced template was cDNA made from the entire isolated RNA. Some clones are missing from TCRdb's copy, which holds only in-frame ones; the method was immunoSEQ multiplex PCR. The profile covers under 250,000 clones, with 13% to 15% appearing a single time and around 0.026% taken by the ten largest. The sequenced material came from naive CD4+ T cells from blood. All receptors come from a woman aged 40 to 49 in good health.

CDR3 region: CASSLSGGTGVRVAYNEQFF. The DNA of the CDR3 is TGTGCCAGCAGTTTATCTGGAGGGACAGGGGTTAGGGTGGCCTACAATGAGCAGTTCTTC. The chain combines TRBV27 with TRBJ2-1, with 10 bases identical to TRBD1. Looked up from germline, CDR1 is MNHEY and CDR2 is SMNVEV (reference sequence). The junction had 13 bases not matched to a gene; V was cut back by 0 bases and J by 2 bases. The CDR3 is 20 amino acids.

The sample holds many counts of this clone. CDR3 protein: CASSPQFETQYF. The CDR3 nucleotides are TGTGCCAGCAGCCCCCAGTTCGAGACCCAGTACTTC. This chain joins TRBV7-9 and TRBJ2-5; D gene uncertain. Trimming left V 5 bases short and J 5 bases short, with 9 bases between. The CDR3 is made up of 12 amino acids. Germline V gene data show CDR1 as SEHNR and CDR2 as FQNEAQ (reference sequence). Supplemented by reference TRBV7-9 and TRBJ2-5, the full variable domain reads DTGVSQNPRHKITKRGQNVTFRCDPISEHNRLYWYRQTLGQGPEFLTYFQNEAQLEKSRLLSDRFSAERPKGSFSTLEIQRTEQGDSAMYLCASSPQFETQYFGPGTRLLVL.

This clone was seen a handful of times. The rearrangement links TRBV5-1 to TRBJ1-2; D not certain. The V end was cut by 0 bases, the J end by 4 bases, with 7 bases between. Germline-derived CDR1 and CDR2 are SGHRS and YFSETQ. The CDR3 extends over 13 amino acids. CDR3 residues: CASSLDAGYGYTF. In DNA form, the CDR3 reads TGCGCCAGCAGCTTGGACGCGGGCTATGGCTACACCTTC.

There are a few counts of this clone. This chain connects TRBV7-9 to TRBJ1-1; 8 bases fit TRBD1. CDR1 and CDR2 from the germline V gene are SEHNR and FQNEAQ (reference sequence). The CDR3 runs to 13 residues. V dropped 5 bases and J dropped 4; count of bases not matched to a gene: 3. The CDR3 coding sequence is TGTGCCAGCAGCCAAACAGGGGGCACTGAAGCTTTCTTT. Its translation is CASSQTGGTEAFF.

The chain uses TRBV2 and TRBJ2-4; 8 bases are a match to TRBD2. This CDR3 region has 14 residues. With V trimmed by 4 bases and J by 6 bases, 5 bases remained unmatched. Germline CDR1 reads SNHLY; CDR2 reads FYNNEI. CDR3 amino acids: CASSAGGDGNIQYF. CDR3 nucleotides: TGTGCCAGCAGTGCGGGGGGGGACGGAAACATTCAGTACTTC.

This clone has a handful of counts. The chain carries TRBV18 and TRBJ2-1; D gene ambiguous. Deletions cut 3 bases from V and 9 bases from J, with 6 bases between. The CDR3 is 11 amino acids. Germline V gives CDR1 KGHSH, CDR2 LQKENI. This CDR3 is CASSPSVEQFF. The CDR3 coding sequence is TGTGCCAGCTCACCTTCCGTTGAGCAGTTCTTC.

This clone has a handful of counts. J is TRBJ2-1 and V is TRBV7-2; 9 bases align to TRBD1. The CDR3 is made up of 15 amino acids. V lost 1 base and J lost 8; bases outside the gene matches: 6. In germline, CDR1 is SGHTA, CDR2 FQGNSA. CDR3 loop: CASSLVGTGPHEQFF. CDR3 DNA sequence: TGTGCCAGCAGCTTAGTCGGGACAGGGCCCCATGAGCAGTTCTTC.

V and J are TRBV6-5 and TRBJ1-1, with no clear D. This CDR3 is 15 amino acids long. Trimming removed 0 bases at V and 4 bases at J, with 12 bases between. CDR1 is MNHEY, CDR2 SVGAGI, per germline. The DNA of the CDR3 is TGTGCCAGCAGTTACTCGCGGTCTCCAGCCACTGAAGCTTTCTTT. Protein product: CASSYSRSPATEAFF.

CDR3 in DNA: TGTGCCAGCAGTTATCAAGGGGTTCTCCAAGAGACCCAGTACTTC. Protein: CASSYQGVLQETQYF. The rearrangement links TRBV6-5 to TRBJ2-5; perhaps TRBD1 as D (5 bases). Germline lookup yields CDR1 MNHEY and CDR2 SVGAGI. The CDR3 covers 15 residues. Trimming shortened V by 3 bases and J by 1 base, and 12 bases separated the two germline ends.

The chain is built from TRBV19 and TRBJ2-5, with 7 positions matching TRBD2. Trimming removed 10 bases from V and 1 base from J; junction bases left unmatched: 6. Germline CDR1 LNHDA, CDR2 SQIVND (reference sequence). The CDR3 length is 13 residues. This chain's CDR3 is CATRIAGQETQYF. CDR3 coding DNA: TGTGCCACCAGAATAGCGGGCCAAGAGACCCAGTACTTC.